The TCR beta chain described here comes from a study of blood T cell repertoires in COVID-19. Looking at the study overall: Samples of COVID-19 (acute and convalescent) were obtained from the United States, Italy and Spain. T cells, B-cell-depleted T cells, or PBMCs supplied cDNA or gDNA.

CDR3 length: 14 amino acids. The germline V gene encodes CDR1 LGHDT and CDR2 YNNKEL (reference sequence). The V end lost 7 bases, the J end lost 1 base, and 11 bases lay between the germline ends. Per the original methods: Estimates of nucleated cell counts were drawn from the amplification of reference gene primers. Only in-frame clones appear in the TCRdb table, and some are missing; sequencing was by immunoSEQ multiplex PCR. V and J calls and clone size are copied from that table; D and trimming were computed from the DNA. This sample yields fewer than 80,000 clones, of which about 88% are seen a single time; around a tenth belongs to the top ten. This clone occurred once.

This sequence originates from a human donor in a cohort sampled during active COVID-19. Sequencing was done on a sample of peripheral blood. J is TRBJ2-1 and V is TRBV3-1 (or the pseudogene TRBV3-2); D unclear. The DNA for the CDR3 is TGTGCCAGCACCCACAGAGGTTCCTACAATGAGCAGTTCTTC. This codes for CASTHRGSYNEQFF.